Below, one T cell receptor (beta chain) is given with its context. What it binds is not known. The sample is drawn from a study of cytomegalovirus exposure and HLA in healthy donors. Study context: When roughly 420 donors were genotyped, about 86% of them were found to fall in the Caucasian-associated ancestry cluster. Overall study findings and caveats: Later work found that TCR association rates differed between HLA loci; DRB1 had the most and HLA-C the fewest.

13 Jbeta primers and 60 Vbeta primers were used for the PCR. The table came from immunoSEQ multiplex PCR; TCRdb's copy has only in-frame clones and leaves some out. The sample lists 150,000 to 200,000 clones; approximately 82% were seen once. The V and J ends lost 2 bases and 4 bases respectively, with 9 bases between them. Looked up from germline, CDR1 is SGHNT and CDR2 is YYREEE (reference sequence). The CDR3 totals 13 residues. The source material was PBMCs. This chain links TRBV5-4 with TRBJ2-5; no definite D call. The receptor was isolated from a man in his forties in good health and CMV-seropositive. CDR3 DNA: TGTGCCAGCAGCTTAAGAATCGGAGAGACCCAGTACTTC. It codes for CASSLRIGETQYF. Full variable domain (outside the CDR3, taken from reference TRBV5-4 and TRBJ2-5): ETGVTQSPTHLIKTRGQQVTLRCSSQSGHNTVSWYQQALGQGPQFIFQYYREEENGRGNFPPRFSGLQFPNYSSELNVNALELDDSALYLCASSLRIGETQYFGPGTRLLVL.